The 4 T cell receptor beta chains presented below share a single source sample, sequenced in a study of shared clonotypes between healthy human individuals (dated by TCRdb to between 2020 and 2021). Libraries were built with the immunoSEQ multiplex PCR assay. TCRdb carries this immuneACCESS record with in-frame sequences only. Its versions omit some clonotypes, under half of them owing to an unresolved V gene in the studies checked, with the rest unexplained. The sample table contains hundreds of thousands of clones; only one count was recorded for 95% to 96% of them. 0.095% to 0.12% of the sample comes from the top ten. CD8 naive samples were obtained by positive selection for CCR7 among CD45RO-negative cells, yielding a CD45RA+CCR7+ population from which TemRA cells were excluded. Specimen: naive CD8+ T cells sorted from blood. The cell subset or site label here, explained by the study, means: CD45RA+CCR7+. These TCRs come from a woman aged 25 to 45 in good health.

The rearrangement uses TRBV29-1 and TRBJ2-6; possibly TRBD1 for D (6 bases). The CDR3 runs 17 residues. Deletions cut 4 bases from V and 0 bases from J, with 16 bases between. The V gene's germline CDR1 is SQVTM and CDR2 ANQGSEA. CDR3 nucleotides: TGCAGCGTTGGAGATGGGGGCTGGGGCTCTGGGGCCAACGTCCTGACTTTC. It yields the protein CSVGDGGWGSGANVLTF.

This rearrangement joins TRBV28 to TRBJ2-1, with a possible D match to TRBD2 (6 bases). This CDR3 has 12 amino acids. Germline CDR1 is MDHEN and CDR2 is SYDVKM. V was clipped by 6 bases and J by 10 bases, with 13 bases between them. Here the CDR3 reads CASSPTGREQFF. CDR3 bases: TGTGCCAGCAGCCCAACGGGGAGGGAGCAGTTCTTC.

The chain is built from TRBV28 and TRBJ1-5; D gene uncertain. Germline values: CDR1 MDHEN, CDR2 SYDVKM. The CDR3 runs 19 residues. Trimming took 5 bases from V and 5 from J, leaving 28 bases between them. The CDR3 DNA reads TGTGCCAGCAGTCCCTTTTCGGGCAATTCGAGGAGCGTGGATCAGCCCCAGCATTTT. Protein: CASSPFSGNSRSVDQPQHF.

CDR3 DNA: TGCAGCGTTTTAACCGGGAACGCGGCGAACACCGGGGAGCTGTTTTTT. This encodes CSVLTGNAANTGELFF. The V gene is TRBV29-1, the J gene TRBJ2-2; maybe TRBD2 (5 bases). The germline CDR1 and CDR2 sequences are SQVTM and ANQGSEA. The CDR3 covers 16 residues. Trimming stripped 5 bases from V and 0 bases from J, with 16 bases between.